This TCR beta chain was captured by sequencing in a study of blood T cell repertoires in COVID-19. Study in general: From T cells, B-cell-depleted T cells, or PBMCs came the material, which was cDNA or gDNA.

Germline values: CDR1 SQVTM, CDR2 ANQGSEA. After removal of 6 bases from V and 0 bases from J, the junction contained 7 bases not matched to a gene. This CDR3 has 15 amino acids. Source study methods: Amplification from reference gene primers served as the basis for estimated nucleated cell counts. Here immunoSEQ multiplex PCR was the method, and the copy in TCRdb shows in-frame clones only, minus some. V and J calls and clone size come straight from that table; D and trimming were deduced from the DNA. The sample has around 55,000 clones; roughly 87% are singletons. Sequencing input: peripheral blood. The chain employs TRBV29-1 and TRBJ2-2; 7 positions agree with TRBD1. This TCR came from a man between 35 and 55 years old with COVID-19, enrolled during active disease. The CDR3 bases are TGCAGCGTGTCCGGGACAGAAACGAACACCGGGGAGCTGTTTTTT. Amino acid sequence: CSVSGTETNTGELFF.